This TCR beta chain stems from a study of T cell clonality in common variable immunodeficiency. Broader study findings: Reportedly, TCR beta sequences from common variable immunodeficiency showed fewer deletions and N-nucleotide insertions. What drives increased CVID clonality needs T cell subpopulation sequencing. CVID patient heterogeneity limited repertoire-clinical complication correlations.

The CDR3 is 13 amino acids. The V gene end was trimmed by 5 bases and the J gene end by 4 bases; junction bases not matched to a gene: 2. Germline values: CDR1 SEHNR, CDR2 FQNEAQ (reference sequence). Most patients and controls had Caucasian heritage. CVID subjects had received replacement immunoglobulin for at least one year. This clone was seen a few times. Its antigen is not identified. The read finishes 3 residues shy of the CDR3 end, and the germline J gene is used to complete it. Here immunoSEQ multiplex PCR was the method, and the copy in TCRdb shows in-frame clones only, minus some. The sample contains several thousand clones, none occurring once; about 25% lies in the top ten.

This chain uses TRBV7-9 with TRBJ1-3; the match to TRBD1 covers 7 bases. This clonotype originated in a human donor with common variable immunodeficiency. Sequencing was done on a sample of peripheral blood mononuclear cells. CDR3 amino acids: CASSKTGGNTIYF. The sequenced part of the CDR3 DNA is TGTGCCAGCAGCAAGACAGGGGGAAACACC.